This T cell receptor (beta chain) originates from a study of CD8 T cells in ankylosing spondylitis. Study-wide findings and caveats: The authors reported significant enrichment of disease-linked clones in matched ankylosing spondylitis synovial fluid. In synovial fluid and blood from reactive arthritis, some motif variants were previously reported.

This CDR3 contains 14 residues. Trimming removed 6 bases at V and 0 bases at J, with 9 bases between. MiXCR was run by TCRdb on the 5' RACE reads, yielding one entry per CDR3 protein. In the table there are over 150,000 distinct CDR3 sequences, 18% of which are singletons. This clonotype has a count of ten or more. Its antigen is unidentified. The V call is TRBV12-3 or TRBV12-4, the J call TRBJ2-1; D unresolved. Input material: blood, either unsorted or a sorted T cell fraction (not recorded which). This TCR was sampled from a male donor under 30 with ankylosing spondylitis or in good health (not recorded which). This CDR3 reads CASRPRTSYNEQFF. In DNA, the CDR3 is TGTGCCAGCAGGCCCAGGACCTCCTACAATGAGCAGTTCTTC.